The clone carrying this T cell receptor beta chain appeared a few times. Its antigen is still unknown. The CDR3 end shows no conserved phenylalanine or tryptophan, and so a read error is likely. The DNA is left out, because the CDR3 cannot be placed on it with certainty; the CDR3 is given as TCRdb lists it. The source of the sample is a study of T-cell memory formation after mild COVID-19. General study results and limits: CD4/CD8 balance held among clones contracting day 15 to 85, and later expanders leaned CD4+.

TCRdb re-called the 5' RACE reads through MiXCR, storing one row per CDR3 protein. The data contain about 470,000 distinct CDR3 sequences, nearly 25% of them singletons. The CDR3 adds up to 13 amino acids, both ends counted. The germline V gene has CDR1 SNHLY and CDR2 FYNNEI. The TCR sequence derives from an adult woman who had mild COVID-19 (a few samples of this study predate the infection). Cell type and time point are not known. The sample comprised PBMCs or a T cell subset sorted from them (not recorded which). The genes are TRBV2 and TRBJ2-1; TRBD2 is taken as the D call from the table, unchecked against the DNA. This CDR3 is CASSELGSSEKAI.